This T cell receptor beta chain stems from a study of blood T cell repertoires in COVID-19. Assay used: immunoSEQ multiplex PCR; TCRdb lists only in-frame clones, some missing. The data show more than 120,000 clones, with approximately 84% seen just once and about 2.6% held by the top ten. This clone came up once. V was shortened by 1 base and J by 3 bases, with 12 bases between the two germline ends. This CDR3 comprises 15 residues. In germline, CDR1 is MDHEN, CDR2 SYDVKM. This TCR was sampled from a human donor with acute or convalescent COVID-19. The donor label of this sample is uncertain. Source material: peripheral blood. The V call is TRBV28, the J call TRBJ1-2, with TRBD1 as a possible D gene (5 bases). The CDR3 DNA reads TGTGCCAGCAGTTTATCTCCACGGGGGGACTATGGCTACACCTTC. Translation gives CASSLSPRGDYGYTF.